This T cell receptor (beta chain) derives from a study of Ad26.COV2.S vaccination and SARS-CoV-2 variants. Study at large: Ad26.COV2.S, an intramuscular injection, was given once or twice 56 days apart.

This clone has a handful of counts. Stated treatment: some 20 received Ad26.COV2.S at low or high dose, single or two shots; about 5 received placebo; per-sample allocation not given. On day 63 after the first injection, vaccine and placebo recipients gave samples. This adult donor, from Boston, was 18-55 years old. V shed 5 bases and J shed 3 bases, with 11 bases lying between them. Germline V CDR1 and CDR2: LNHDA, SQIVND (reference sequence). The CDR3 extends over 13 amino acids. Using immunoSEQ multiplex PCR, the repertoire was profiled, and TCRdb retains in-frame clones only, with some absent. The table records approximately 480,000 clones, around 90% of them present only once.

Sequenced material: peripheral blood, taken in a trial of Ad26.COV2.S vaccine versus placebo. This TCR derives from a person between 18 and 59 years old who received the Ad26.COV2.S COVID-19 vaccine or a placebo. This chain joins TRBV19 and TRBJ2-7, with D unclear. CDR3: CASSRQVGYEQYF. As DNA, the CDR3 is TGTGCCAGTAGTCGGCAGGTGGGCTACGAGCAGTACTTC.